Given below is one T cell receptor beta chain in context. Antigen specificity is unknown. The data are from a study of cytomegalovirus exposure and HLA in healthy donors. Study-wide findings and caveats: Later work found that TCR association rates differed between HLA loci; DRB1 had the most and HLA-C the fewest.

J gave up 5 bases and V 4 bases, and 9 bases lay outside the gene matches. Per germline, CDR1 GTSNPN and CDR2 SVGIG (reference sequence). This CDR3 has 15 residues. Use of 60 Vbeta and 13 Jbeta primers characterized the PCR. The table came from immunoSEQ multiplex PCR; TCRdb's copy has only in-frame clones and leaves some out. The sample holds around 200,000 clones, around 68% seen once. This chain connects TRBV30 to TRBJ2-5; 11 bases align to TRBD2. The specimen was PBMCs. This clonotype was obtained from a man in his forties in good health and CMV-seronegative. CDR3 sequence reads: CAWTPTSGARETQYF. The DNA of the CDR3 is TGTGCCTGGACCCCGACTAGCGGGGCCCGGGAGACCCAGTACTTC. Variable domain in full (rest from reference TRBV30 and TRBJ2-5): SQTIHQWPATLVQPVGSPLSLECTVEGTSNPNLYWYRQAAGRGLQLLFYSVGIGQISSEVPQNLSASRPQDRQFILSSKKLLLSDSGFYLCAWTPTSGARETQYFGPGTRLLVL.